Listed below are T cell receptor beta chains from one sample, sequenced in a study of blood T cells in healthy people across ages. TCRdb reprocessed the 5' RACE reads via MiXCR and lists one record per CDR3 protein. Of around 990,000 distinct CDR3 sequences listed, approximately 25% are singletons. This sample was also put to use in a study of T cells of mothers and their children.

The sequenced sample was blood. The receptors originated from a girl aged 2 to 10 in good health. CDR3s include the opening cysteine and the closing phenylalanine or tryptophan. The order of the fields is CDR3 length, V gene, D gene, CDR3 protein. A D gene is named only where the DNA matches it firmly.

>13|TRBV29-1|.
CSVIGTDQETQYF
>13|TRBV28|.
CASGPSQGLGYTF
>14|TRBV29-1|TRBD1
CSVAGTGVTGELFF
>14|TRBV6-2/TRBV6-3|.
CASSPWTEDTEAFF
>13|TRBV3-1|.
CASSSRGIYGYTF
>16|TRBV10-3|.
CAISEYLTERNTEAFF
>18|TRBV21-1|.
CASSKAGQVLLAKNIQYF
>16|TRBV21-1|.
CASSPRPKGASNTQYF
>12|TRBV19|.
CASSYLLGTQYF
>14|TRBV14|.
CASNQAGGPYEQYF
>16|TRBV2|TRBD2
CASRGLAGDPHHEQFF
>13|TRBV5-1|.
CASSWEKNYEQYF
>14|TRBV11-2|TRBD2
CASRGGGRGLTQYF
>14|TRBV5-1|TRBD2
CASSLVAGGNEQFF